The 7 T cell receptor beta chains reported below all come from one sample, sequenced in a study of T cells after yellow fever vaccination. TCRdb reanalysed the 5' RACE reads using MiXCR and keeps one entry per CDR3 protein. The top ten hold roughly 3% of the sample, which has about 320,000 distinct CDR3 sequences, 9.5% to 12% seen once. The sequenced sample was CD4+ T cells sorted from PBMCs, obtained 45 days after the yellow fever booster vaccination. The receptors derive from a man aged 18 to 29 who received the YFV17D yellow fever vaccine.

A few counts support this clonotype. The genes are TRBV10-3 and TRBJ2-3; no firm D call. Per the germline V gene, CDR1 is ENHRY and CDR2 is SYGVKD. Trimming removed 6 bases from V and 2 bases from J, with 15 bases in between. The CDR3 extends over 15 amino acids. CDR3 region: CAIRARWVHTDTQYF. In nucleotides, the CDR3 is TGTGCCATCAGAGCAAGATGGGTGCACACAGATACGCAGTATTTT.

This clonotype was observed a handful of times. The gene calls are TRBV6-5 and TRBJ1-5; 7 nucleotides align to TRBD1. V gave up 1 base and J gave up 9 bases; unmatched junction bases: 6. Germline V gene lookup returns CDR1 MNHEY and CDR2 SVGAGI. There are 14 residues in the CDR3. The CDR3 loop is CASSYYRGQGPQHF. DNA of the CDR3: TGTGCCAGCAGTTACTACAGGGGTCAGGGGCCCCAGCATTTT.

This clonotype was counted only a few times. The chain links TRBV19 to TRBJ2-6; D is unresolved. The V and J ends lost 1 base and 0 bases respectively, with 10 bases between them. CDR3 length: 17 residues. Germline V CDR1 and CDR2: LNHDA, SQIVND (reference sequence). CDR3 loop: CASSIVTGPSGANVLTF. For the CDR3, the DNA is TGTGCCAGTAGTATAGTCACGGGTCCCTCTGGGGCCAACGTCCTGACTTTC.

The CDR3 loop reads CASSQGWDTGNEQFF. CDR3 bases: TGTGCCAGCAGCCAAGGATGGGACACGGGCAATGAGCAGTTCTTC. The chain links TRBV3-1 to TRBJ2-1, with D possibly TRBD1 on 6 matching bases. V lost 1 base and J lost 6, with 13 bases in between. CDR3 size: 15 residues. From germline, CDR1 is LGHDT and CDR2 YNNKEL (reference sequence).

This chain joins TRBV5-1 and TRBJ1-1; 8 nucleotides match TRBD1. Trimming at V came to 4 bases and at J to 2 bases, leaving 7 bases not matched to a gene. CDR3 length: 15 amino acids. Germline V lookup: CDR1 SGHRS, CDR2 YFSETQ. The CDR3 is CASSPRQGSNTEAFF. The DNA of the CDR3 is TGCGCCAGCAGCCCCCGACAGGGGTCAAACACTGAAGCTTTCTTT.

The V call is TRBV7-9, the J call TRBJ2-2; 8 bases are a match to TRBD2. Germline CDR1 is SEHNR and CDR2 is FQNEAQ (reference sequence). The CDR3 is 14 amino acids. V dropped 5 bases and J dropped 6; count of bases not matched to a gene: 5. The CDR3: CASSRAGAAGELFF. The CDR3, as DNA: TGTGCCAGCAGCCGAGCGGGAGCAGCCGGGGAGCTGTTTTTT.

This clonotype came up many times. J is TRBJ2-6 and V is TRBV12-3 or TRBV12-4; no definite D call. CDR3 length equals 13 residues. V shed 6 bases and J shed 0 bases, with 3 bases lying between them. This CDR3 reads CASSDSGANVLTF. In nucleotides, the CDR3 is TGTGCCAGCAGCGACTCTGGGGCCAACGTCCTGACTTTC.